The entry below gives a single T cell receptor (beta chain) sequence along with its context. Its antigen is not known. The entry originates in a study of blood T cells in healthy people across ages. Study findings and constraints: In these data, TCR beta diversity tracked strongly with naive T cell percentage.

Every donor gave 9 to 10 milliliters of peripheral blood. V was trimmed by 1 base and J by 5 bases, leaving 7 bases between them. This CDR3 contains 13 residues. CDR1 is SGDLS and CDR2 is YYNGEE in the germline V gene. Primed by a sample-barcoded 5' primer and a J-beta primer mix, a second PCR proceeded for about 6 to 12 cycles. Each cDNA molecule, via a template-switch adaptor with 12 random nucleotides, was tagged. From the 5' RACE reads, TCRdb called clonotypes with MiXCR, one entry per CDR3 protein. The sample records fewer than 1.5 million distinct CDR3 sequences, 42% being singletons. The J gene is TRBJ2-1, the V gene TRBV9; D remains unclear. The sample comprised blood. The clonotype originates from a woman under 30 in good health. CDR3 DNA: TGTGCCAGCAGCGTACCCGGGCACAATGAGCAGTTCTTC. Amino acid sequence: CASSVPGHNEQFF.